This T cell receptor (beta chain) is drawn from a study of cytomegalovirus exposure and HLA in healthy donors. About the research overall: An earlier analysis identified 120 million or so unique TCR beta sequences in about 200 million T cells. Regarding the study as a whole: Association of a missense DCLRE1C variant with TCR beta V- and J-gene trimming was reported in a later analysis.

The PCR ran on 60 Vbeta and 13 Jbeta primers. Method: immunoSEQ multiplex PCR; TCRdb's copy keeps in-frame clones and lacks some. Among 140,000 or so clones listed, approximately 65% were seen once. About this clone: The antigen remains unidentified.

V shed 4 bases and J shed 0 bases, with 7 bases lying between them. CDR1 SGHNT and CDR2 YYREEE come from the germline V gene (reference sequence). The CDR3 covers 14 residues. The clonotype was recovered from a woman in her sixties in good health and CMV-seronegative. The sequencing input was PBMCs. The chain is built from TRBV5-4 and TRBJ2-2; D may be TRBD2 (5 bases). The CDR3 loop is CASSPEANTGELFF. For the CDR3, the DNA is TGTGCCAGCAGCCCGGAGGCGAACACCGGGGAGCTGTTTTTT.